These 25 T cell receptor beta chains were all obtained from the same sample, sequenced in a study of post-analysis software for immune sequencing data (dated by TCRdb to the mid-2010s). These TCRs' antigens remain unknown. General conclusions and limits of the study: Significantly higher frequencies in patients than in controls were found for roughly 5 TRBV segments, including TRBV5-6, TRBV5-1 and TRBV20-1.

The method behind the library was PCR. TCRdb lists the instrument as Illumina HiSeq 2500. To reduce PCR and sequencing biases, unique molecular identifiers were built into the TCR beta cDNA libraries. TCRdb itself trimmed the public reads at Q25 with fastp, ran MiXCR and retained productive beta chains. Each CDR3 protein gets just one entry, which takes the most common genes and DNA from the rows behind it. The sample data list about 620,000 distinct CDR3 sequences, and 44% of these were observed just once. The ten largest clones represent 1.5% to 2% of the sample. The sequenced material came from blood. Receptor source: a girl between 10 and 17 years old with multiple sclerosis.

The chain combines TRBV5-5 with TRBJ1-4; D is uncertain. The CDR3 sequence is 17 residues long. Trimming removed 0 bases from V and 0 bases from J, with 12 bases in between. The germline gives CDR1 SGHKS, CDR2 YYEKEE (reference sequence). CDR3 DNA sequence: TGTGCCAGCAGCTTGGCCTGGTTGGCCTCAACTAATGAAAAACTGTTTTTT. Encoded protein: CASSLAWLASTNEKLFF.

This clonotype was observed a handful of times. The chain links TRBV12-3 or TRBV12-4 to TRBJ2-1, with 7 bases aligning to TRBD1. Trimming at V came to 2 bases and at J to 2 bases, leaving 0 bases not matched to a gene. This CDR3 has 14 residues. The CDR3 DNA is TGTGCCAGCAGTTTACAGGGGGCCTACAATGAGCAGTTCTTC. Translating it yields CASSLQGAYNEQFF.

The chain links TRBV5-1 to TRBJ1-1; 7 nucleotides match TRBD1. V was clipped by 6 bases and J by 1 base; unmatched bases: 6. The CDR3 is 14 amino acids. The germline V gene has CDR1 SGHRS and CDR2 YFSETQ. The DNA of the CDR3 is TGCGCCAGCACGAAGGGGGCAAAGAACACTGAAGCTTTCTTT. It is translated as CASTKGAKNTEAFF.

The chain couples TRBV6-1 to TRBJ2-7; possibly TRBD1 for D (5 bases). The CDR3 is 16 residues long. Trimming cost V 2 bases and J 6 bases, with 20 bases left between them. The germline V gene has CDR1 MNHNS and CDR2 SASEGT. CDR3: CASSEWARAPSGEQYF. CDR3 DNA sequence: TGTGCCAGCAGTGAATGGGCCAGGGCCCCCTCGGGCGAGCAGTACTTC.

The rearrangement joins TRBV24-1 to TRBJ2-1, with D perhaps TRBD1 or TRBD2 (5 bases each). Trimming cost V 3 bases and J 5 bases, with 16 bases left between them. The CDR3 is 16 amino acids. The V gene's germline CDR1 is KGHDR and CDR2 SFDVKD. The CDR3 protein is CATSDAPGRLNNEQFF. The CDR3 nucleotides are TGTGCCACCAGTGATGCCCCGGGACGACTTAACAATGAGCAGTTCTTC.

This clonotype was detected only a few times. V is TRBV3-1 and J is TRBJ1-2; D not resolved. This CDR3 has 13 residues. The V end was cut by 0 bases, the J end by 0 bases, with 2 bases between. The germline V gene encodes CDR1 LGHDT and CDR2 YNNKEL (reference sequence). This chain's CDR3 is CASSQDSNYGYTF. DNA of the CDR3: TGTGCCAGCAGCCAAGATTCTAACTATGGCTACACCTTC.

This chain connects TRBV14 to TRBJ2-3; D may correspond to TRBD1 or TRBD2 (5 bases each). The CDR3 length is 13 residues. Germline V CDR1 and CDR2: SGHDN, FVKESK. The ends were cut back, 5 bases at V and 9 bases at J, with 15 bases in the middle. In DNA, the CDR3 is TGTGCCAGCAGCTTAGGGACCCTCCAAACGCAGTATTTT. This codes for CASSLGTLQTQYF.

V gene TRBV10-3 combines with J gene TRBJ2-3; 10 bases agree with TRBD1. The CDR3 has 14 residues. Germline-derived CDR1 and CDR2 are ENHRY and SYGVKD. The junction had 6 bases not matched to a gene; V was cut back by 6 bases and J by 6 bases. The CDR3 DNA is TGTGCCATCAGCCCCGGACAGGGGGAGGATACGCAGTATTTT. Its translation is CAISPGQGEDTQYF.

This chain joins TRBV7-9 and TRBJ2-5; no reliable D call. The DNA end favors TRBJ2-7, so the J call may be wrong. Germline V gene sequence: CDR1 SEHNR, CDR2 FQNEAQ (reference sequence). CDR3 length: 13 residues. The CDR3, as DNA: TGTGCCAGCAGCCTGGGCTACCCGGGCGAGCAGTACTTC. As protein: CASSLGYPGEQYF.

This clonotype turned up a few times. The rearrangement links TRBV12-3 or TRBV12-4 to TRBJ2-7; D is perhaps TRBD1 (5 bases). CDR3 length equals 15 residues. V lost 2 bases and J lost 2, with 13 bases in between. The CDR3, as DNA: TGTGCCAGCAGTTTACTCAGGGCCGTTACCTACGAGCAGTACTTC. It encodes CASSLLRAVTYEQYF.

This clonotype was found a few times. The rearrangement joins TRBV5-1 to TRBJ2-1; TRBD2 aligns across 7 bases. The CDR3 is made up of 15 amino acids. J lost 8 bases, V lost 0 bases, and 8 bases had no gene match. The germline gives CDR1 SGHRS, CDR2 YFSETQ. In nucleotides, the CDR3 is TGCGCCAGCAGCTTGGCTCGGACTAGTCACCATGAGCAGTTCTTC. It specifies CASSLARTSHHEQFF.

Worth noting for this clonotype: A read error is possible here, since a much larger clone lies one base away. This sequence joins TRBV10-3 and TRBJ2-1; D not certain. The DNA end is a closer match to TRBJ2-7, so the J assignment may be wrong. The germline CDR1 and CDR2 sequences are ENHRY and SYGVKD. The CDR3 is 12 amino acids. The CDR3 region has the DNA TGTGCCGTCAGTGAGTCGTACAATGAGCAGTACTTC. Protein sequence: CAVSESYNEQYF.

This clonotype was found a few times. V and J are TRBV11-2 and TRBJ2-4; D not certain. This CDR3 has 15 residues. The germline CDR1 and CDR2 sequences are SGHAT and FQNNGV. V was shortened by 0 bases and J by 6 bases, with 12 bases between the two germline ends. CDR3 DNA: TGTGCCAGCAGCTTAGAAACAGCGTCTGGAAACATTCAGTACTTC. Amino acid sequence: CASSLETASGNIQYF.

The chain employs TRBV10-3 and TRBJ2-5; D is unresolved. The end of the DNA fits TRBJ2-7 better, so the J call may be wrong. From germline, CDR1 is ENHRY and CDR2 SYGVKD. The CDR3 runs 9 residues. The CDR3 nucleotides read TGTGCCATCCCTTGCGAGCAGTACTTC. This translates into CAIPCEQYF.

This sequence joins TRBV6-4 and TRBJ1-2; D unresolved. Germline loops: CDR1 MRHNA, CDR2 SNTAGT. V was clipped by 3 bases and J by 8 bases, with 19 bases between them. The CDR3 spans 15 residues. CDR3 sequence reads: CASSETADRFGGYTF. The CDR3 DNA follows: TGTGCCAGCAGTGAAACGGCGGATCGGTTTGGGGGCTACACCTTC.

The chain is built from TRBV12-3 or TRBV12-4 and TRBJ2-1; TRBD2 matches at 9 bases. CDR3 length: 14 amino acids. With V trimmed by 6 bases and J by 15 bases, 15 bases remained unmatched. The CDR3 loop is CASSLEVLSGGRFF. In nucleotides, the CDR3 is TGTGCCAGCAGCCTAGAGGTCCTTAGCGGGGGTAGGTTCTTC.

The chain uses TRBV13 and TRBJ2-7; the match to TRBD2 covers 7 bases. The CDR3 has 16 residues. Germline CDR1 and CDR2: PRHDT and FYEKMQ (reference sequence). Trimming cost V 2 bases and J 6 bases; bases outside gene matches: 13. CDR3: CASSLLGGGSGGEQYF. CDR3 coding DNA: TGTGCCAGCAGCTTATTGGGCGGCGGGAGTGGAGGCGAGCAGTACTTC.

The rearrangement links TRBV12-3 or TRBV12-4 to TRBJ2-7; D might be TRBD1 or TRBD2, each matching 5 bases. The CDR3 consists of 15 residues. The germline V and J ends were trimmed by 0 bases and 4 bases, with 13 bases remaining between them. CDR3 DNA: TGTGCCAGCAGTTTAGCCTGGGGGAGAGGGTACGAGCAGTACTTC. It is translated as CASSLAWGRGYEQYF.

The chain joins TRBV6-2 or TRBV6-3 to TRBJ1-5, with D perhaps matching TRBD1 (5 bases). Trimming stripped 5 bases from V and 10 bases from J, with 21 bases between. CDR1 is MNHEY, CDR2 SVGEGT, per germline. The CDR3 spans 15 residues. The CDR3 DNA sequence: TGTGCCAGCAGTCCCTTAAGTGGGCCCAGGACACCCCAGCATTTT. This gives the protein CASSPLSGPRTPQHF.

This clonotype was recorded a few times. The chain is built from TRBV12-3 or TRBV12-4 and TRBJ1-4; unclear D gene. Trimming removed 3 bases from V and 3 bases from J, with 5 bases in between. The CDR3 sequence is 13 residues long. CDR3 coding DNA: TGTGCCAGCAGTTTGCGGTCTAATGAAAAACTGTTTTTT. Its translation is CASSLRSNEKLFF.

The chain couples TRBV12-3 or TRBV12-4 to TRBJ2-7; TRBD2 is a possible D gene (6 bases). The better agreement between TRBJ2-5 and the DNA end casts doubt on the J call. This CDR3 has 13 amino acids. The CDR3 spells CASHLGAGETQYF. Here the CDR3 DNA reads TGTGCCAGCCATCTAGGGGCGGGGGAGACCCAGTACTTC.

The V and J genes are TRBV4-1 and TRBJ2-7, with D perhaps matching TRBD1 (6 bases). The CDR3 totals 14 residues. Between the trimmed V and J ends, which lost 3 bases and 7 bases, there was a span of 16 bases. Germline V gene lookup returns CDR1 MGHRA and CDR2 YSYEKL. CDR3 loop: CASSHEGGLGEQYF. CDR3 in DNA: TGCGCCAGCAGCCACGAAGGGGGTTTGGGGGAGCAGTACTTC.

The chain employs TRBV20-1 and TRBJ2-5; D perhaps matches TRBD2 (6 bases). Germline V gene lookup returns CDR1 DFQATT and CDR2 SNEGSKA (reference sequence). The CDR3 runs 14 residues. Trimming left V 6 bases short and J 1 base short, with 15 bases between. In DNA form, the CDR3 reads TGCAGTGCGCCACCCGCGGGACCCCAAGAGACCCAGTACTTC. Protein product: CSAPPAGPQETQYF.

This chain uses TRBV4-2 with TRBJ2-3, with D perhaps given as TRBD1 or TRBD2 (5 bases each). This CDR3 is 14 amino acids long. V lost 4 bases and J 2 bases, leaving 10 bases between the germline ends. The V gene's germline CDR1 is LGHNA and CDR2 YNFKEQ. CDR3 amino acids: CASSPGPLTDTQYF. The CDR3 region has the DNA TGTGCCAGCAGCCCGGGACCCCTCACAGATACGCAGTATTTT.

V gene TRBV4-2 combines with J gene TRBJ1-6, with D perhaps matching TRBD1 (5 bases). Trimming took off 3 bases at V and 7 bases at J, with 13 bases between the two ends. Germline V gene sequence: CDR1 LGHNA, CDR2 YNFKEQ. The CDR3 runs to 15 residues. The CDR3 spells CASSQRTGGNSPLHF. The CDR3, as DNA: TGTGCCAGCAGCCAGCGGACGGGGGGGAATTCACCCCTCCACTTT.